This TCR beta chain was documented in a study of shared clonotypes between healthy human individuals. Turning to the study itself: Each donor contributed plates that comprised three CD4 naive, three CD4 memory, two CD8 naive and one CD8 memory.

Trimming took 5 bases from V and 0 from J, leaving 9 bases between them. This CDR3 comprises 13 residues. The V gene's germline CDR1 is SGHTS and CDR2 YDEGEE. The repertoire was sequenced with immunoSEQ multiplex PCR; TCRdb's copy has only in-frame clones and lacks some. In the table there are millions of clones, roughly 96% of which are singletons. The J gene is TRBJ2-7, the V gene TRBV5-8; D might be TRBD1 (6 bases). This clonotype originated in a man aged 18 to 29 in good health. Source material: naive CD4+ T cells sorted from blood. Subset reported: CD45RA+ positively selected. DNA for the CDR3: TGTGCCAGCAGTAGACAGGACTCCTACGAGCAGTACTTC. This encodes CASSRQDSYEQYF.